Listed here are 30 T cell receptor beta chains from one sample, sequenced in a study of T cell responses to AZD1222 COVID-19 vaccine. The data were produced by immunoSEQ multiplex PCR, yet TCRdb's version contains in-frame clones alone and is incomplete. The data show some 100,000 clones, 86% seen once. The sample here was peripheral blood, taken 28 days after the second AZD1222 dose. These receptors were collected from an adult who received the AZD1222 COVID-19 vaccine.

The J gene is TRBJ2-7, the V gene TRBV7-9; 10 nucleotides align to TRBD1. Germline loops: CDR1 SEHNR, CDR2 FQNEAQ (reference sequence). V shed 5 bases, J shed 3 bases, and the junction held 4 bases outside the gene matches. This CDR3 spans 14 amino acids. The CDR3 sequence is CASSPRDRGYEQYF. The CDR3 coding sequence is TGTGCCAGCAGCCCCCGGGACAGGGGCTACGAGCAGTACTTC.

The V and J genes are TRBV3-1 (or the pseudogene TRBV3-2) and TRBJ1-1; D call uncertain. Germline V gene lookup returns CDR1 LGHDT and CDR2 YNNKEL (reference sequence). CDR3 length: 13 residues. V was trimmed by 4 bases and J by 2 bases, leaving 8 bases between them. CDR3 residues: CASSPGYNTEAFF. The CDR3 DNA is TGTGCCAGCAGCCCAGGATACAACACTGAAGCTTTCTTT.

The chain couples TRBV6-1 to TRBJ2-7, with 8 bases that match TRBD1. V shed 1 base, J shed 6 bases, and the junction held 2 bases outside the gene matches. The germline V gene encodes CDR1 MNHNS and CDR2 SASEGT. The length of the CDR3 is 13 residues. Written as DNA, the CDR3 is TGTGCCAGCAGTGAAGGACAGGGGAGCGAGCAGTACTTC. Translated, it gives CASSEGQGSEQYF.

This chain connects TRBV4-2 to TRBJ2-3, with 7 positions matching TRBD2. CDR1 is LGHNA and CDR2 is YNFKEQ in the germline V gene. The CDR3 has 16 residues. Losses at the gene ends were 0 bases for V and 6 bases for J; bases not matched to a gene: 9. DNA of the CDR3: TGTGCCAGCAGCCAAGAGTGGACTAGGGGTACGGATACGCAGTATTTT. Translated: CASSQEWTRGTDTQYF.

The chain uses TRBV5-1 and TRBJ1-6; tentatively, D is TRBD1 (5 bases). The V gene's germline CDR1 is SGHRS and CDR2 YFSETQ. V lost 2 bases to trimming and J lost 8 bases, with 14 bases between them. This CDR3 is 15 amino acids long. CDR3 amino acids: CASSFDGTPDSPLHF. The CDR3 DNA sequence: TGCGCCAGCAGCTTTGACGGGACCCCTGATTCACCCCTCCACTTT.

This clone was detected only a few times. The V and J genes are TRBV4-1 and TRBJ1-4; 8 nucleotides line up with TRBD1. Unmatched junction bases numbered 3, after V lost 0 bases and J lost 6 bases. CDR3 length: 15 amino acids. The germline V gene encodes CDR1 MGHRA and CDR2 YSYEKL. CDR3 bases: TGCGCCAGCAGCCAAGATGCAGGGGGCTATGAAAAACTGTTTTTT. It encodes CASSQDAGGYEKLFF.

This clone was seen a single time. CDR3 nucleotide sequence: TGCAGCGTTGAAGAGACCGGGGAGCTGTTTTTT. Amino acids: CSVEETGELFF. The chain employs TRBV29-1 and TRBJ2-2; no clear D gene. Trimming took off 0 bases at V and 5 bases at J, with 1 base between the two ends. Germline V lookup: CDR1 SQVTM, CDR2 ANQGSEA. This CDR3 is 11 amino acids long.

This chain uses TRBV6-5 with TRBJ1-5, with a possible D match to TRBD1 (5 bases). V lost 0 bases to trimming and J lost 4 bases, with 10 bases between them. This CDR3 region has 15 residues. Germline V gene lookup returns CDR1 MNHEY and CDR2 SVGAGI. The CDR3 coding sequence is TGTGCCAGCAGTTACTCGCAGGGAGCTAATCAGCCCCAGCATTTT. The encoded protein is CASSYSQGANQPQHF.

The rearrangement uses TRBV15 and TRBJ2-1; 7 nucleotides match TRBD1. The junction had 14 bases not matched to a gene; V was cut back by 1 base and J by 8 bases. The CDR3 loop spans 17 amino acids. CDR1 LNHNV and CDR2 YYDKDF come from the germline V gene (reference sequence). CDR3 in amino acids: CATSRGGRTGLFDEQFF. CDR3 sequence (DNA): TGTGCCACCAGCAGAGGGGGAAGGACAGGCCTTTTCGATGAGCAGTTCTTC.

This chain connects TRBV7-9 to TRBJ2-7; 7 bases are a match to TRBD1. The CDR3 totals 15 residues. Germline loops: CDR1 SEHNR, CDR2 FQNEAQ (reference sequence). V lost 6 bases to trimming and J lost 6 bases; unmatched junction nucleotides: 14. This CDR3 reads CASRENRDRRAEQYF. In nucleotides, the CDR3 is TGTGCCAGCAGGGAAAACCGGGACAGAAGGGCCGAGCAGTACTTC.

The chain couples TRBV5-8 to TRBJ2-1, with 7 bases fitting TRBD2. There are 14 residues in the CDR3. The junction had 9 bases not matched to a gene; V was cut back by 4 bases and J by 8 bases. Germline CDR1 reads SGHTS; CDR2 reads YDEGEE. CDR3 sequence reads: CASSRPQRGHEQFF. The CDR3 DNA is TGTGCCAGCAGCCGGCCTCAGCGGGGTCATGAGCAGTTCTTC.

The chain employs TRBV10-1 and TRBJ2-5; no clear D. The germline CDR1 and CDR2 sequences are WNHNN and SYGVQD (reference sequence). V gave up 0 bases and J gave up 5 bases, with 13 bases separating them. This CDR3 comprises 15 residues. CDR3 amino acids: CASSESPVGMETQYF. The CDR3 DNA follows: TGCGCCAGCAGTGAGTCCCCGGTCGGTATGGAGACCCAGTACTTC.

V is TRBV30 and J is TRBJ1-1; 9 bases are a match to TRBD1. This CDR3 contains 14 residues. The V segment lost 3 bases and the J segment 3 bases; nucleotides outside the gene matches: 5. The germline V gene has CDR1 GTSNPN and CDR2 SVGIG (reference sequence). The CDR3 sequence: CAWRPGQGYTEAFF. The CDR3 region has the DNA TGTGCCTGGAGACCGGGACAGGGATACACTGAAGCTTTCTTT.

The chain recombines TRBV6-2 or TRBV6-3 with TRBJ2-3; D is unclear. The CDR3 runs 14 residues. The germline gives CDR1 MNHEY, CDR2 SVGEGT. With 3 bases removed from V and 3 bases from J, the gap between germline ends came to 10 bases. The CDR3 coding sequence is TGTGCCAGCAGTTATTCACGAGAGACAGATACGCAGTATTTT. Protein sequence: CASSYSRETDTQYF.

The chain employs TRBV15 and TRBJ2-7, with a weak D call TRBD1 (6 bases). The CDR3 is made up of 15 amino acids. Germline lookup yields CDR1 LNHNV and CDR2 YYDKDF (reference sequence). V lost 3 bases and J 1 base, leaving 13 bases between the germline ends. CDR3 sequence reads: CATSSTGSSSYEQYF. The DNA for the CDR3 is TGTGCCACCAGCAGTACAGGGTCTTCTTCCTACGAGCAGTACTTC.

J is TRBJ1-5 and V is TRBV28; TRBD1 might be the D (5 bases). The CDR3 spans 16 residues. Between the trimmed V and J ends, which lost 5 bases and 1 base, there was a span of 15 bases. Germline values: CDR1 MDHEN, CDR2 SYDVKM. The CDR3 region is CASSIDSGRSNQPQHF. For the CDR3, the DNA is TGTGCCAGCAGTATCGATTCAGGGCGGAGCAATCAGCCCCAGCATTTT.

The gene calls are TRBV6-1 and TRBJ2-4, with D possibly being TRBD2 (5 bases). Germline CDR1 and CDR2: MNHNS and SASEGT. V lost 1 base and J 9 bases, leaving 10 bases between the germline ends. This CDR3 has 13 amino acids. CDR3: CASSEGRGSIQYF. CDR3 bases: TGTGCCAGCAGTGAAGGCCGGGGAAGCATTCAGTACTTC.

This clone was seen a handful of times. The V gene is TRBV29-1, the J gene TRBJ2-3; D is ambiguous. The germline V gene has CDR1 SQVTM and CDR2 ANQGSEA. V lost 3 bases to trimming and J lost 0 bases, with 4 bases between them. The CDR3 consists of 12 residues. This chain's CDR3 is CSVDYSTDTQYF. The CDR3 DNA reads TGCAGCGTTGACTACAGCACAGATACGCAGTATTTT.

The chain couples TRBV7-9 to TRBJ2-7, with 10 bases matching TRBD1. The CDR3 spans 15 residues. Trimming cost V 5 bases and J 3 bases; bases outside gene matches: 7. The V gene's germline CDR1 is SEHNR and CDR2 FQNEAQ (reference sequence). This CDR3 is CASSGRDRGFYEQYF. CDR3 sequence (DNA): TGTGCCAGCAGCGGCCGGGACAGGGGCTTCTACGAGCAGTACTTC.

In nucleotides, the CDR3 is TGCGCCAGCACCCCACAGGGGGGAAAAAATGAAAAACTGTTTTTT. Its translation: CASTPQGGKNEKLFF. This chain joins TRBV5-1 and TRBJ1-4; TRBD1 matches 8 bases. CDR1 and CDR2 (germline): SGHRS, YFSETQ. This CDR3 region has 15 residues. V shed 6 bases, J shed 5 bases, and the junction held 9 bases outside the gene matches.

In this sample, this clone turned up many times. The rearrangement links TRBV7-9 to TRBJ2-7, with D perhaps matching TRBD1 (6 bases). With 4 bases removed from V and 0 bases from J, the gap between germline ends came to 10 bases. The CDR3 loop spans 14 amino acids. Germline V CDR1 and CDR2: SEHNR, FQNEAQ (reference sequence). Here the CDR3 reads CASSSGQNSYEQYF. In DNA form, the CDR3 reads TGTGCCAGCAGCTCTGGACAGAACTCCTACGAGCAGTACTTC.

The rearrangement joins TRBV29-1 to TRBJ1-2, with D tentatively TRBD1 (6 bases). The CDR3 totals 12 residues. The V gene lost 7 bases and the J gene lost 6 bases, with 15 bases spanning the gap. Germline CDR1 reads SQVTM; CDR2 reads ANQGSEA. CDR3 coding DNA: TGCAGCGACGGGACACCCCTGGATGGCTACACCTTC. The encoded protein is CSDGTPLDGYTF.

The chain couples TRBV29-1 to TRBJ1-2; a possible D gene is TRBD1 (6 bases). Germline loops: CDR1 SQVTM, CDR2 ANQGSEA. CDR3 length equals 12 residues. Between the trimmed V and J ends, which lost 4 bases and 6 bases, there was a span of 12 bases. Here the CDR3 reads CSVVTSGDGYTF. Here the CDR3 DNA reads TGCAGCGTTGTAACGTCAGGGGATGGCTACACCTTC. The full variable domain, completed using reference TRBV29-1 and TRBJ1-2, is SAVISQKPSRDICQRGTSLTIQCQVDSQVTMMFWYRQQPGQSLTLIATANQGSEATYESGFVIDKFPISRPNLTFSTLTVSNMSPEDSSIYLCSVVTSGDGYTFGSGTRLTVV.

CDR3 sequence (DNA): TGTGCCAGCAGCTTAGGATCCAGAAATGAGCAGTTCTTC. Translating it yields CASSLGSRNEQFF. This chain uses TRBV11-2 with TRBJ2-1, with D unclear. Germline CDR1 SGHAT, CDR2 FQNNGV. CDR3 length equals 13 residues. V lost 1 base, J lost 7 bases, and 8 bases lay in between.

On this clone itself: Additional DNA sequences in this sample encode the identical CDR3. V gene TRBV27 combines with J gene TRBJ1-2; D might be TRBD1 (5 bases). V was clipped by 5 bases and J by 2 bases, with 6 bases between them. The CDR3 is 12 amino acids. In germline, CDR1 is MNHEY, CDR2 SMNVEV (reference sequence). The CDR3 bases are TGTGCCAGCAGTCCAGGGAACTATGGCTACACCTTC. Translated, it gives CASSPGNYGYTF.

The sample holds a few counts of this clone. CDR3: CASRSRSLNGTGANEQFF. For the CDR3, the DNA is TGCGCCAGCAGGTCAAGGTCCCTGAACGGGACAGGGGCCAATGAGCAGTTCTTC. The gene calls are TRBV5-1 and TRBJ2-1, with 10 bases lining up with TRBD1. The junction had 17 bases not matched to a gene; V was cut back by 5 bases and J by 6 bases. Germline CDR1 SGHRS, CDR2 YFSETQ. The CDR3 totals 18 residues.

The CDR3 DNA reads TGTGCCAGCAGCCAAGATCACGGCAACTATGGCTACACCTTC. Protein sequence: CASSQDHGNYGYTF. This chain uses TRBV3-1 (or the pseudogene TRBV3-2) with TRBJ1-2; D remains unclear. V dropped 0 bases and J dropped 2 bases, with 7 bases sitting between them. Germline values: CDR1 LGHDT, CDR2 YNNKEL (reference sequence). The CDR3 covers 14 residues.

V gene TRBV28 combines with J gene TRBJ2-5; 7 bases are shared with TRBD1. The trim removed 6 bases at V and 2 bases at J, leaving 3 bases unmatched. Per germline, CDR1 MDHEN and CDR2 SYDVKM. This CDR3 spans 13 amino acids. The CDR3 sequence: CASRKTGQETQYF. CDR3 DNA: TGTGCCAGCAGAAAGACAGGGCAAGAGACCCAGTACTTC. The full variable domain, with the rest looked up from reference TRBV28 and TRBJ2-5, is DVKVTQSSRYLVKRTGEKVFLECVQDMDHENMFWYRQDPGLGLRLIYFSYDVKMKEKGDIPEGYSVSREKKERFSLILESASTNQTSMYLCASRKTGQETQYFGPGTRLLVL.

This chain links TRBV9 with TRBJ2-7; 9 bases map to TRBD2. Trimming at V came to 1 base and at J to 3 bases, leaving 5 bases not matched to a gene. CDR1 is SGDLS and CDR2 is YYNGEE in the germline V gene. CDR3 size: 15 residues. CDR3 sequence: CASSVNPSGNYEQYF. The CDR3 nucleotides read TGTGCCAGCAGCGTAAACCCTAGCGGGAACTACGAGCAGTACTTC.

The chain is built from TRBV10-1 and TRBJ2-3; TRBD2 aligns across 11 bases. Germline lookup yields CDR1 WNHNN and CDR2 SYGVQD (reference sequence). Trimming removed 2 bases from V and 1 base from J; junction bases left unmatched: 5. The CDR3 spans 17 residues. CDR3 region: CASSEPLAGGCTDTQYF. CDR3 nucleotide sequence: TGCGCCAGCAGTGAGCCCCTAGCGGGGGGTTGCACAGATACGCAGTATTTT.